The TCR beta chain under discussion was sequenced for a study of T cells of healthy individuals. TCRdb re-called the 5' RACE reads through MiXCR, storing one row per CDR3 protein. The sample has 95,000 to 100,000 distinct CDR3 sequences, approximately 15% seen once. This clonotype has more than one count but fewer than ten. The V and J ends lost 3 bases and 7 bases respectively, with 15 bases between them. This CDR3 spans 14 amino acids. The germline V gene encodes CDR1 SGHAT and CDR2 FQNNGV. This TCR came from a human donor in good health. This chain uses TRBV11-2 with TRBJ1-1; D not resolved. The CDR3 loop is CASSLSWAEGEAFF. For the CDR3, the DNA is TGTGCCAGCAGCTTGTCTTGGGCAGAGGGTGAAGCTTTCTTT. The variable domain in full, completed from reference TRBV11-2 and TRBJ1-1, reads EAGVAQSPRYKIIEKRQSVAFWCNPISGHATLYWYQQILGQGPKLLIQFQNNGVVDDSQLPKDRFSAERLKGVDSTLKIQPAKLEDSAVYLCASSLSWAEGEAFFGQGTRLTVV.